This is a list of T cell receptor beta chains from one sample in a study of T cell responses to AZD1222 COVID-19 vaccine. Sequencing used immunoSEQ multiplex PCR; TCRdb keeps in-frame clones, though not all of them. The sample shows about 140,000 clones, around 91% of them seen only once. Specimen: peripheral blood, collected 28 days after the second AZD1222 dose. The receptors here all came from an adult who received the AZD1222 COVID-19 vaccine. The CDR3 runs from the conserved cysteine through the conserved F or W. Fields, in order: V gene, D gene, J gene, clone size, CDR3 protein, CDR3 DNA. A D gene is named only where the DNA matches it firmly. Not every row has a clone size; where given, it reads once, few, many or a size class.

>TRBV5-1|NA|TRBJ2-3|NA
CASSPGGRRTDTQYF
TGCGCCAGCAGCCCGGGGGGCCGGCGCACAGATACGCAGTATTTT
>TRBV5-1|NA|TRBJ2-1|NA
CASSFGAGLSYNEQFF
TGCGCCAGCAGCTTCGGGGCGGGTCTCTCCTACAATGAGCAGTTCTTC
>TRBV15|NA|TRBJ1-2|NA
CATSRDSLVYGYTF
TGTGCCACCAGCAGAGATTCCCTAGTCTATGGCTACACCTTC
>TRBV28|NA|TRBJ1-1|once
CASVTDRGYTEAFF
TGTGCCAGCGTAACGGACCGGGGGTACACTGAAGCTTTCTTT
>TRBV18|TRBD1|TRBJ2-3|once
CASSPNEQGAGGDTQYF
TGTGCCAGCTCACCAAATGAACAGGGGGCCGGTGGGGATACGCAGTATTTT
>TRBV7-9|NA|TRBJ2-1|NA
CASSLLDGNNEQFF
TGTGCCAGCAGTCTTCTTGACGGCAACAATGAGCAGTTCTTC
>TRBV5-5|TRBD2|TRBJ2-5|NA
CASSLAGLAGETQYF
TGTGCCAGCAGCTTGGCGGGACTAGCTGGAGAGACCCAGTACTTC
>TRBV5-1|NA|TRBJ1-2|NA
CASSLEAGGAGDGYTF
TGCGCCAGCAGCTTGGAGGCAGGAGGGGCGGGGGATGGCTACACCTTC
>TRBV9|TRBD2|TRBJ2-2|few
CASSPGLVRPNTGELFF
TGTGCCAGCAGCCCGGGACTAGTGAGACCGAACACCGGGGAGCTGTTTTTT
>TRBV3-1/TRBV3-2|TRBD1|TRBJ2-7|NA
CASRKTGGYEQYF
TGTGCCAGCAGGAAGACAGGGGGCTACGAGCAGTACTTC
>TRBV4-1|NA|TRBJ1-4|NA
CASSEMKGGKLFF
TGCGCCAGCAGCGAGATGAAGGGGGGAAAACTGTTTTTT
>TRBV19|NA|TRBJ1-2|NA
CASRTGALSNYGYTF
TGTGCCAGTAGAACGGGGGCCCTCTCTAACTATGGCTACACCTTC
>TRBV9|NA|TRBJ1-2|NA
CASLRGPNYGYTF
TGTGCCAGCTTGAGGGGTCCTAACTATGGCTACACCTTC
>TRBV6-5|NA|TRBJ2-6|NA
CASSYAGTGANVLTF
TGTGCCAGCAGTTACGCCGGTACCGGGGCCAACGTCCTGACTTTC
>TRBV19|NA|TRBJ1-6|once
CASRHGMTLDSPLHF
TGTGCCAGTAGACACGGCATGACTTTGGATTCACCCCTCCACTTT
>TRBV7-9|NA|TRBJ1-1|NA
CASSLFAEAFF
TGTGCCAGCAGCTTATTCGCTGAAGCTTTCTTT
>TRBV20-1|NA|TRBJ2-2|NA
CSASLSGRVAGELFF
TGCAGTGCTAGTCTCTCGGGAAGGGTGGCCGGGGAGCTGTTTTTT
>TRBV27|NA|TRBJ1-6|NA
CASTTGGLISPLHF
TGTGCCAGCACCACCGGGGGACTCATCTCACCCCTCCACTTT
>TRBV25-1|TRBD1|TRBJ1-2|NA
CASSLTGQGYGYTF
TGTGCCAGCAGCCTTACGGGACAGGGATATGGCTACACCTTC
>TRBV5-1|TRBD1|TRBJ1-6|NA
CASSLGTDRANSPLHF
TGCGCCAGCAGCCTGGGGACAGACAGAGCGAATTCACCCCTCCACTTT
>TRBV2|NA|TRBJ2-7|once
CATNGDTYEQYF
TGTGCCACCAATGGGGACACCTACGAGCAGTACTTC
>TRBV28|NA|TRBJ1-3|NA
CASSSPHTGSGNTIYF
TGTGCCAGCAGCAGCCCTCATACAGGGTCTGGAAACACCATATATTTT
>TRBV27|TRBD1|TRBJ2-7|NA
CASRRSSGTGVTGSAYEQYF
TGTGCCAGTAGACGATCTTCCGGGACAGGGGTCACTGGGTCTGCCTACGAGCAGTACTTC
>TRBV28|NA|TRBJ1-2|NA
CASSSFPGYTF
TGTGCCAGCAGCTCCTTCCCCGGCTACACCTTC
>TRBV25-1|NA|TRBJ1-4|NA
CASSVTTATNEKLFF
TGTGCCAGCAGTGTTACAACTGCAACTAATGAAAAACTGTTTTTT
>TRBV9|NA|TRBJ1-2|NA
CASSVGSGVNYGYTF
TGTGCCAGCAGCGTAGGGTCGGGGGTTAACTATGGCTACACCTTC
>TRBV7-3|NA|TRBJ2-3|NA
CASSSFTDTQYF
TGTGCCAGCAGCTCCTTCACAGATACGCAGTATTTT
>TRBV18|NA|TRBJ2-1|NA
CASSQTDSSYNEQFF
TGTGCCAGCTCGCAAACCGATAGCTCCTACAATGAGCAGTTCTTC
>TRBV11-2|TRBD2|TRBJ2-1|NA
CASSATLAGLNEQFF
TGTGCCAGCAGCGCCACCCTAGCGGGCTTGAATGAGCAGTTCTTC
>TRBV4-3|TRBD1|TRBJ2-2|NA
CASSHGTDTGELFF
TGCGCCAGCAGCCACGGGACAGACACCGGGGAGCTGTTTTTT
>TRBV7-9|TRBD1|TRBJ1-6|NA
CASSLRTGDYNSPLHF
TGTGCCAGCAGCCTACGGACAGGGGACTATAATTCACCCCTCCACTTT
>TRBV19|TRBD1|TRBJ1-4|NA
CASSRDRSEKLFF
TGTGCCAGTAGTAGGGACAGGTCTGAAAAACTGTTTTTT
>TRBV5-1|NA|TRBJ1-2|NA
CASSLGGAEYGYTF
TGCGCCAGCAGCTTAGGCGGGGCAGAATATGGCTACACCTTC
>TRBV12-3/TRBV12-4|NA|TRBJ2-5|NA
CASSFGETQYF
TGTGCCAGCAGTTTCGGGGAGACCCAGTACTTC
>TRBV6-5|NA|TRBJ1-4|NA
CASGRKGANEKLFF
TGTGCCAGCGGGAGGAAAGGGGCTAATGAAAAACTGTTTTTT
>TRBV2|NA|TRBJ1-1|NA
CASSVGPFGAWNTEAFF
TGTGCCAGCAGTGTCGGACCTTTTGGTGCCTGGAACACTGAAGCTTTCTTT
>TRBV19|TRBD1|TRBJ1-5|NA
CASSTETGRGNQPQHF
TGTGCCAGTAGTACCGAGACAGGGAGGGGCAATCAGCCCCAGCATTTT
>TRBV5-1|NA|TRBJ2-1|NA
CASSGGALYNEQFF
TGCGCCAGCAGTGGGGGTGCCCTTTACAATGAGCAGTTCTTC
>TRBV7-9|NA|TRBJ1-3|few
CASSLAFLRSGNTIYF
TGTGCCAGCAGCTTGGCGTTTCTCCGCTCTGGAAACACCATATATTTT
>TRBV5-4|TRBD2|TRBJ2-1|once
CASSLEVTSAAEQFF
TGTGCCAGCAGCTTGGAGGTGACTAGCGCTGCTGAGCAGTTCTTC
>TRBV11-2|TRBD2|TRBJ2-7|NA
CASRLAGDAYEQYF
TGTGCCAGCAGACTAGCGGGAGACGCCTACGAGCAGTACTTC
>TRBV6-4|NA|TRBJ1-5|NA
CASSDSPASNQPQHF
TGTGCCAGCAGTGACTCGCCCGCTAGCAATCAGCCCCAGCATTTT